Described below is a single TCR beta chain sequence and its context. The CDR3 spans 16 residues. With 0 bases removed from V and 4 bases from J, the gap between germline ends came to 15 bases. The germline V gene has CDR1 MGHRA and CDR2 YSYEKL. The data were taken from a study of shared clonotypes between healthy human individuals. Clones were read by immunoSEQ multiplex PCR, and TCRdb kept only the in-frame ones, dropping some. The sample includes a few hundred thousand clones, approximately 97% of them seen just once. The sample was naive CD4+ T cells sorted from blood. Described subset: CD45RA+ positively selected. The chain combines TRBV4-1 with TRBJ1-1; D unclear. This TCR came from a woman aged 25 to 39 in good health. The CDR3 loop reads CASSQDRLGSVTEAFF. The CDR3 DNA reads TGCGCCAGCAGCCAAGATCGGCTGGGATCAGTCACTGAAGCTTTCTTT.